One and the same sample provided the 30 T cell receptor beta chains below, sequenced in a study of response to subunit inactivated influenza vaccine (dated by TCRdb to between 2018 and 2020). The library was generated by RT-PCR. The listed sequencing device is Illumina HiSeq 2500. The public reads were reanalyzed by TCRdb: fastp trimming at Q25, MiXCR alignment, in-frame beta chains only. CDR3 protein sequences are deduplicated, and each keeps its most common genes and DNA. The sample table lists 650,000 to 700,000 distinct CDR3 sequences, 15% to 19% of them with a count of one. The ten largest account for under 14% of the sample. This specimen consisted of PBMCs from blood, obtained approximately 12 days after vaccination. Receptors were obtained from a man aged 50 to 59 who received an inactivated influenza vaccine. Donor details come from another sample of the same person, matched by shared clones.

V usage is TRBV5-4 and J usage is TRBJ2-1, with TRBD1 as a possible D gene (6 bases). This CDR3 comprises 14 residues. CDR1 and CDR2 from the germline V gene are SGHNT and YYREEE (reference sequence). Trimming shortened V by 4 bases and J by 3 bases, and 11 bases separated the two germline ends. The DNA of the CDR3 is TGTGCCAGCAGCCCGGACAGAGGCTACAATGAGCAGTTCTTC. The encoded protein is CASSPDRGYNEQFF.

This clonotype was seen a handful of times. The rearrangement uses TRBV5-1 and TRBJ2-7, with D perhaps TRBD2 (6 bases). Trimming removed 4 bases from V and 0 bases from J, with 17 bases in between. The CDR3 consists of 16 residues. CDR1 and CDR2 (germline): SGHRS, YFSETQ. The chain's CDR3 is CASSPRKEGLSYEQYF. CDR3 nucleotides: TGCGCCAGCAGCCCGCGAAAGGAGGGTCTCTCCTACGAGCAGTACTTC. Full variable domain (missing parts from reference TRBV5-1 and TRBJ2-7): KAGVTQTPRYLIKTRGQQVTLSCSPISGHRSVSWYQQTPGQGLQFLFEYFSETQRNKGNFPGRFSGRQFSNSRSEMNVSTLELGDSALYLCASSPRKEGLSYEQYFGPGTRLTVT.

This clonotype was detected a few times. This chain joins TRBV4-1 and TRBJ2-1; TRBD2 matches at 10 bases. Germline V CDR1 and CDR2: MGHRA, YSYEKL. With 3 bases clipped from V and 1 base from J, the junction kept 9 bases outside the gene matches. This CDR3 contains 18 residues. CDR3 sequence: CASSHSDPSGRSYNEQFF. The DNA for the CDR3 is TGCGCCAGCAGCCACTCGGACCCTAGCGGGAGATCCTACAATGAGCAGTTCTTC.

This clonotype has only one observation. The chain employs TRBV18 and TRBJ1-6, with TRBD1 matching over 12 bases. Germline loops: CDR1 KGHSH, CDR2 LQKENI. V trimming: 4 bases; J trimming: 3 bases; junction bases outside the gene matches: 7. The CDR3 is 18 amino acids. The chain's CDR3 is CASSHRDRGRLYNSPLHF. DNA of the CDR3: TGTGCCAGCTCACACCGGGACAGGGGGCGTCTCTATAATTCACCCCTCCACTTT. Filled out from reference TRBV18 and TRBJ1-6, the complete variable domain reads NAGVMQNPRHLVRRRGQEARLRCSPMKGHSHVYWYRQLPEEGLKFMVYLQKENIIDESGMPKERFSAEFPKEGPSILRIQQVVRGDSAAYFCASSHRDRGRLYNSPLHFGNGTRLTVT.

This clonotype has more than one count but fewer than ten. The J gene is TRBJ1-2, the V gene TRBV7-2; a possible D gene is TRBD1 (6 bases). CDR1 is SGHTA, CDR2 FQGNSA, per germline. The CDR3 runs 14 residues. The V and J ends lost 5 bases and 4 bases respectively, with 14 bases between them. The CDR3 loop is CASSARDTLYGYTF. CDR3 nucleotide sequence: TGTGCCAGCAGCGCCCGGGACACTCTCTATGGCTACACCTTC.

This clonotype appeared once. The chain carries TRBV3-1 and TRBJ2-1; 7 nucleotides agree with TRBD2. J lost 9 bases, V lost 1 base, and 6 bases had no gene match. The CDR3 covers 14 residues. The germline V gene has CDR1 LGHDT and CDR2 YNNKEL (reference sequence). For the CDR3, the DNA is TGTGCCAGCAGCCAAGGGCGGGAGTTTGTTGAGCAGTTCTTC. This encodes CASSQGREFVEQFF.

The chain uses TRBV5-1 and TRBJ2-1; D is possibly TRBD1 (6 bases). V was trimmed by 0 bases and J by 6 bases, leaving 13 bases between them. The CDR3 has 15 residues. Germline CDR1 is SGHRS and CDR2 is YFSETQ. CDR3 in DNA: TGCGCCAGCAGCTTGGGGCAGGGGTACGGCAATGAGCAGTTCTTC. Protein: CASSLGQGYGNEQFF.

This clonotype has just a few counts. This chain uses TRBV20-1 with TRBJ1-4; D uncertain. Trimming cost V 0 bases and J 0 bases, with 8 bases left between them. Germline-derived CDR1 and CDR2 are DFQATT and SNEGSKA (reference sequence). This CDR3 has 15 amino acids. The CDR3 reads CSARDIRTTNEKLFF. Written as DNA, the CDR3 is TGCAGTGCTAGAGATATACGGACAACTAATGAAAAACTGTTTTTT.

The chain's CDR3 is CASSYSPGVAETQYF. CDR3 sequence (DNA): TGTGCCAGCAGTTACTCGCCCGGTGTAGCAGAGACCCAGTACTTC. V gene TRBV6-5 combines with J gene TRBJ2-5; D unresolved. Germline V gene data show CDR1 as MNHEY and CDR2 as SVGAGI. CDR3 size: 15 residues. V was shortened by 0 bases and J by 4 bases, with 12 bases between the two germline ends.

This clonotype was seen ten or more times. CDR3 nucleotide sequence: TGTGCCAGCAGCTCTATGGGCCAGGGGGCCTACAATGAGCAGTTCTTC. Translated, it gives CASSSMGQGAYNEQFF. The chain employs TRBV9 and TRBJ2-1; 7 bases map to TRBD1. Trimming removed 4 bases from V and 2 bases from J; junction bases left unmatched: 9. The CDR3 extends over 16 amino acids. Germline CDR1 is SGDLS and CDR2 is YYNGEE.

This clonotype was counted at least ten times. The chain carries TRBV6-1 and TRBJ2-1, with D maybe TRBD2 (5 bases). The ends were cut back, 8 bases at V and 4 bases at J, with 15 bases in the middle. This CDR3 is built from 14 residues. Germline lookup yields CDR1 MNHNS and CDR2 SASEGT. The DNA for the CDR3 is TGTGCCAGCCTCTCTGGAGGAGGTTACAATGAGCAGTTCTTC. Protein product: CASLSGGGYNEQFF.

This clonotype was counted only a few times. This chain joins TRBV20-1 and TRBJ2-5; 9 bases fit TRBD1. Germline V gives CDR1 DFQATT, CDR2 SNEGSKA (reference sequence). This CDR3 region has 14 residues. Trimming took 5 bases from V and 1 from J; bases not matched to a gene: 5. The CDR3 DNA is TGCAGTGCTCCCGGGACAGGGACCCAAGAGACCCAGTACTTC. This encodes CSAPGTGTQETQYF.

The chain couples TRBV20-1 to TRBJ2-1; 7 nucleotides align to TRBD2. The CDR3 contains 12 residues. Germline loops: CDR1 DFQATT, CDR2 SNEGSKA (reference sequence). This CDR3 is CRASGIYNEQFF. The DNA for the CDR3 is TGCAGGGCGAGCGGGATCTACAATGAGCAGTTCTTC.

The chain joins TRBV5-1 to TRBJ2-1; 7 bases are a match to TRBD2. This CDR3 comprises 14 residues. With V trimmed by 4 bases and J by 4 bases, 5 bases remained unmatched. Per germline, CDR1 SGHRS and CDR2 YFSETQ. CDR3 loop: CASSGGGVYNEQFF. The CDR3 DNA reads TGCGCCAGCAGCGGTGGGGGGGTGTACAATGAGCAGTTCTTC.

The CDR3 region has the DNA TGTGCCAGCAGTGAAACGGAAACCACCGGGGAGCTGTTTTTT. It codes for CASSETETTGELFF. The V gene is TRBV6-1, the J gene TRBJ2-2, with D unclear. This CDR3 is built from 14 residues. Trimming pared 2 bases from V and 4 bases from J, leaving 8 bases between. Germline V lookup: CDR1 MNHNS, CDR2 SASEGT.

On this clonotype: This clone may be a read error of a much larger clone one base away. This sequence joins TRBV12-3 or TRBV12-4 and TRBJ1-2, with D possibly TRBD1 on 5 matching bases. The V end was cut by 5 bases, the J end by 12 bases, with 19 bases between. CDR3 length: 13 amino acids. The CDR3 spells CASSVTGLRGDTF. CDR3 coding DNA: TGTGCCAGCAGTGTCACAGGCCTTCGAGGCGACACCTTC.

This clonotype was recorded at least ten times. The chain has TRBV7-9 and TRBJ2-1, with D perhaps matching TRBD1 (5 bases). The CDR3 consists of 14 residues. Germline V CDR1 and CDR2: SEHNR, FQNEAQ (reference sequence). With 1 base removed from V and 4 bases from J, the gap between germline ends came to 8 bases. DNA of the CDR3: TGTGCCAGCAGCTTAGAAGGGGCGTACAATGAGCAGTTCTTC. Its translation: CASSLEGAYNEQFF.

V and J are TRBV3-1 and TRBJ2-6, with D unclear. CDR3 size: 15 residues. The V and J ends lost 2 bases and 4 bases respectively, with 9 bases between them. CDR1 and CDR2 from the germline V gene are LGHDT and YNNKEL (reference sequence). The CDR3 nucleotides are TGTGCCAGCAGCCAATACAGTACCGGGGCCAACGTCCTGACTTTC. It specifies CASSQYSTGANVLTF.

A few counts support this clonotype. The chain carries TRBV10-3 and TRBJ2-7; D is possibly TRBD2 (5 bases). The germline V gene encodes CDR1 ENHRY and CDR2 SYGVKD. V dropped 3 bases and J dropped 2 bases, with 14 bases sitting between them. The CDR3 sequence is 15 residues long. CDR3 in DNA: TGTGCCATCAGTGATCGGCTAGCACCCACCTACGAGCAGTACTTC. As protein: CAISDRLAPTYEQYF.

The rearrangement uses TRBV6-2 or TRBV6-3 and TRBJ1-1, with D hard to call. The CDR3 covers 13 residues. Trimming took off 2 bases at V and 5 bases at J, with 9 bases between the two ends. In germline, CDR1 is MNHEY, CDR2 SVGEGT. CDR3 residues: CASSYPSQTEAFF. DNA of the CDR3: TGTGCCAGCAGTTACCCTTCGCAGACTGAAGCTTTCTTT.

V usage is TRBV7-3 and J usage is TRBJ2-2; 11 bases agree with TRBD2. Germline loops: CDR1 SGHTA, CDR2 FQGTGA. The CDR3 loop spans 18 amino acids. J was trimmed by 5 bases and V by 5 bases; bases with no gene match: 13. CDR3 protein: CASSPTGHSGRGTGELFF. For the CDR3, the DNA is TGTGCCAGCAGCCCCACGGGACATAGCGGGAGGGGGACCGGGGAGCTGTTTTTT.

This clonotype was seen a handful of times. This rearrangement joins TRBV30 to TRBJ2-2, with TRBD2 matching over 7 bases. CDR1 is GTSNPN and CDR2 is SVGIG in the germline V gene (reference sequence). The CDR3 has 13 residues. V lost 2 bases and J lost 7; bases outside the gene matches: 4. The CDR3: CAWSLGEGGELFF. CDR3 nucleotides: TGTGCCTGGAGTCTAGGGGAGGGCGGGGAGCTGTTTTTT.

This clonotype has just a few counts. J is TRBJ2-3 and V is TRBV28; D perhaps matches TRBD1 (5 bases). V was pared by 6 bases and J by 4 bases, with 11 bases between. The CDR3 is made up of 13 amino acids. The germline V gene encodes CDR1 MDHEN and CDR2 SYDVKM. The CDR3: CASRAPGSDTQYF. DNA of the CDR3: TGTGCCAGCAGGGCTCCAGGGTCAGATACGCAGTATTTT.

There are many counts of this clonotype. The rearrangement joins TRBV6-5 to TRBJ2-1; 7 bases are shared with TRBD2. V shed 4 bases, J shed 0 bases, and the junction held 3 bases outside the gene matches. CDR3 length: 15 residues. Looked up from germline, CDR1 is MNHEY and CDR2 is SVGAGI. For the CDR3, the DNA is TGTGCCAGCAGTTTTCTAGCGGACTCCTACAATGAGCAGTTCTTC. Its protein is CASSFLADSYNEQFF.

The chain employs TRBV6-2 or TRBV6-3 and TRBJ1-2, with 7 bases fitting TRBD1. The junction had 6 bases not matched to a gene; V was cut back by 0 bases and J by 5 bases. Germline loops: CDR1 MNHEY, CDR2 SVGEGT. The CDR3 sequence is 15 residues long. Here the CDR3 DNA reads TGTGCCAGCAGTTACTCCGACAGGGCCGCGTATGGCTACACCTTC. Encoded protein: CASSYSDRAAYGYTF.

The V gene is TRBV5-1, the J gene TRBJ2-3; D ambiguous. The germline gives CDR1 SGHRS, CDR2 YFSETQ. V lost 1 base, J lost 1 base, and 7 bases lay in between. This CDR3 comprises 14 residues. The CDR3, as DNA: TGCGCCAGCAGCTTGAACGGGCGCACAGATACGCAGTATTTT. It codes for CASSLNGRTDTQYF.

In this sample, this clonotype turned up a few times. This chain uses TRBV6-1 with TRBJ1-6; D gene uncertain. V was pared by 6 bases and J by 0 bases, with 9 bases between. The germline V gene has CDR1 MNHNS and CDR2 SASEGT. The CDR3 length is 15 residues. The CDR3 spells CASSPQSSYNSPLHF. CDR3 DNA sequence: TGTGCCAGCAGCCCCCAGAGCTCCTATAATTCACCCCTCCACTTT.

A few counts support this clonotype. The chain carries TRBV12-3 or TRBV12-4 and TRBJ2-1; the match to TRBD2 covers 8 bases. The CDR3 loop spans 14 amino acids. V lost 6 bases, J lost 3 bases, and 4 bases stayed unmatched. As DNA, the CDR3 is TGTGCCAGCAGGGGAGCGGGGGTCTACAATGAGCAGTTCTTC. As protein: CASRGAGVYNEQFF.

This chain uses TRBV25-1 with TRBJ1-1; D gene unclear. The CDR3 spans 13 residues. The V end was cut by 7 bases, the J end by 2 bases, with 11 bases between. Germline V gene data show CDR1 as MGHDK and CDR2 as SYGVNS. The CDR3 DNA is TGTGCCAGCAACTCATGGGAAAACACTGAAGCTTTCTTT. As protein: CASNSWENTEAFF.

This clonotype appeared a few times. The chain uses TRBV7-9 and TRBJ2-7; 8 bases line up with TRBD1. CDR1 SEHNR and CDR2 FQNEAQ come from the germline V gene (reference sequence). The length of the CDR3 is 15 residues. V dropped 7 bases and J dropped 1; count of bases not matched to a gene: 9. The CDR3 DNA sequence: TGTGCCAGCACCGCCGATCAGGGGGCTTCCTACGAGCAGTACTTC. Translated: CASTADQGASYEQYF.